This TCR beta chain is drawn from a study of Graves' ophthalmopathy and Graves' hyperthyroidism. The ends were cut back, 2 bases at V and 6 bases at J, with 11 bases in the middle. The CDR3 has 14 amino acids. Investigators amplified TCR beta CDR3 regions from RNA transcripts. HTBI-primed first-round RT-PCR preceded second-round multiplex PCR. TCRdb analysed the multiplex PCR reads with MiXCR anew, one entry per CDR3 protein. The sample records approximately 210,000 distinct CDR3 sequences, about a fifth being singletons. Study-level findings and limits: The model reached 70.59% sensitivity and about 72% specificity for predicting ophthalmopathy progression.

This clonotype has a count of ten or more. What it binds is not known. Sequencing was carried out using peripheral blood. This receptor was identified in a woman between 50 and 59 years old with Graves' ophthalmopathy. The V and J genes are TRBV12-3 or TRBV12-4 and TRBJ1-3; D remains ambiguous. The CDR3 loop reads CASSLSGTKNTIYF. The CDR3 bases are TGTGCCAGCAGTTTATCGGGCACTAAAAACACCATATATTTT.